The 9 T cell receptor beta chains below all came from one sample that was sequenced in a study of blood T cells in healthy people across ages. The second PCR ran about 6 to 12 cycles with a sample-barcoded 5' primer and J-beta primers. TCRdb redid the calling of the 5' RACE reads with MiXCR, one entry per CDR3 protein. The table records hundreds of thousands of distinct CDR3 sequences, around 21% of them present only once. Specimen: blood. The origin of the receptors is a man in his 70s in good health.

The chain couples TRBV5-1 to TRBJ2-3; D might be TRBD1 (5 bases). Germline lookup yields CDR1 SGHRS and CDR2 YFSETQ. The CDR3 spans 15 residues. Deletions cut 3 bases from V and 0 bases from J, with 11 bases between. CDR3 sequence: CASSSDPGSTDTQYF. The CDR3 DNA sequence: TGCGCCAGCAGCTCAGACCCAGGGAGCACAGATACGCAGTATTTT.

The chain joins TRBV7-2 to TRBJ2-7; D is possibly TRBD1 (7 bases). V lost 1 base, J lost 5 bases, and 12 bases lay in between. Germline values: CDR1 SGHTA, CDR2 FQGNSA. This CDR3 comprises 14 residues. In nucleotides, the CDR3 is TGTGCCAGCAGCTTAGGACAGGGACTGGACGAGCAGTACTTC. This translates into CASSLGQGLDEQYF.

The rearrangement links TRBV6-5 to TRBJ2-1, with a tentative D call TRBD2 (5 bases). This CDR3 spans 15 amino acids. The ends were cut back, 0 bases at V and 10 bases at J, with 16 bases in the middle. Germline loops: CDR1 MNHEY, CDR2 SVGAGI. CDR3 DNA: TGTGCCAGCAGTTACTCGAGGGCAGGTGGGCAGGAGCAGTTCTTC. It codes for CASSYSRAGGQEQFF.

The rearrangement joins TRBV11-2 to TRBJ1-2, with D perhaps TRBD1 (5 bases). The CDR3 contains 14 residues. Germline values: CDR1 SGHAT, CDR2 FQNNGV. Trimming pared 2 bases from V and 4 bases from J, leaving 11 bases between. The CDR3 DNA sequence: TGTGCCAGCAGCTTAACAGGAAGCTCCTATGGCTACACCTTC. It codes for CASSLTGSSYGYTF.

This clonotype has more than one count but fewer than ten. This rearrangement joins TRBV29-1 to TRBJ2-5; 7 bases fit TRBD1. The J call may be faulty, since TRBJ2-7 better matches the DNA end. The V gene's germline CDR1 is SQVTM and CDR2 ANQGSEA. There are 16 residues in the CDR3. The CDR3 spells CSVEEGQGDSTYEQYF. DNA for the CDR3: TGCAGCGTTGAAGAGGGGCAGGGGGATAGTACCTACGAGCAGTACTTC.

The CDR3 nucleotides are TGTGCCAGCAGCCAAGATAGGAGCCTCTATGGCTACACCTTC. Its translation: CASSQDRSLYGYTF. J is TRBJ1-2 and V is TRBV3-1; D gene ambiguous. V was pared by 0 bases and J by 4 bases, with 9 bases between. CDR1 is LGHDT, CDR2 YNNKEL, per germline (reference sequence). The CDR3 totals 14 residues. Filled out from reference TRBV3-1 and TRBJ1-2, the complete variable domain reads DTAVSQTPKYLVTQMGNDKSIKCEQNLGHDTMYWYKQDSKKFLKIMFSYNNKELIINETVPNRFSPKSPDKAHLNLHINSLELGDSAVYFCASSQDRSLYGYTFGSGTRLTVV.

The chain uses TRBV4-1 and TRBJ2-5, with no clear D. The better agreement between TRBJ2-7 and the DNA end casts doubt on the J call. Germline CDR1 is MGHRA and CDR2 is YSYEKL. CDR3 length: 13 amino acids. The CDR3 bases are TGCGCCAGCAGCCAAGGAGATAACTACGAGCAGTACTTC. Translation gives CASSQGDNYEQYF.

The chain has TRBV29-1 and TRBJ1-2, with D hard to call. Trimming shortened V by 0 bases and J by 2 bases, and 7 bases separated the two germline ends. Looked up from germline, CDR1 is SQVTM and CDR2 is ANQGSEA. This CDR3 is 13 amino acids long. CDR3 residues: CSVEDRQNYGYTF. CDR3 DNA: TGCAGCGTTGAAGATCGCCAGAACTATGGCTACACCTTC. Looking up the rest from reference TRBV29-1 and TRBJ1-2 gives the full variable domain: SAVISQKPSRDICQRGTSLTIQCQVDSQVTMMFWYRQQPGQSLTLIATANQGSEATYESGFVIDKFPISRPNLTFSTLTVSNMSPEDSSIYLCSVEDRQNYGYTFGSGTRLTVV.

As to this clonotype: Sequence at one end of the junction differs from germline and may be a read error. V gene TRBV20-1 combines with J gene TRBJ1-4; 8 bases align to TRBD1. The V gene's germline CDR1 is DFQATT and CDR2 SNEGSKA (reference sequence). The CDR3 has 14 residues. The CDR3 DNA reads as TGCGGTGCGACTACAGGGGGATTAGGTGAAAAACTGTTTTTT. This sequence encodes CGATTGGLGEKLFF.